This T cell receptor beta chain is drawn from a study of Graves' ophthalmopathy and Graves' hyperthyroidism. Germline CDR1 reads LNHNV; CDR2 reads YYDKDF (reference sequence). V was pared by 1 base and J by 7 bases, with 8 bases of the junction left unmatched. This CDR3 has 16 amino acids. Amplified TCR beta CDR3 regions were obtained using RNA transcripts as template. First-round RT-PCR with HTBI primers preceded a second-round multiplex PCR. MiXCR was run by TCRdb on the multiplex PCR reads, yielding one entry per CDR3 protein. The sample contains hundreds of thousands of distinct CDR3 sequences, about 24% of which appear only once. Ten or more counts support this clonotype.

This receptor was taken from a woman under 30 with stable Graves' hyperthyroidism. Some clones in this sample may be carry-over from other donors' samples. Sequencing used peripheral blood. V usage is TRBV15 and J usage is TRBJ2-2, with 8 bases matching TRBD1. The CDR3 reads CATSRGATGVFGELFF. CDR3 coding DNA: TGTGCCACCAGCAGAGGGGCGACAGGGGTCTTCGGGGAGCTGTTTTTT. Complete variable domain (other parts from reference TRBV15 and TRBJ2-2): DAMVIQNPRYQVTQFGKPVTLSCSQTLNHNVMYWYQQKSSQAPKLLFHYYDKDFNNEADTPDNFQSRRPNTSFCFLDIRSPGLGDTAMYLCATSRGATGVFGELFFGEGSRLTVL.